The 19 T cell receptor beta chains given below trace back to one sample, sequenced in a study of radiotherapy plus CTLA-4 blockade in lung cancer. Profiled with immunoSEQ multiplex PCR; TCRdb holds only in-frame clones, not every one. The profile shows tens of thousands of clones, 85% to 90% of them singletons. This material consisted of peripheral blood, taken from a patient treated with radiotherapy plus ipilimumab. The receptor source for this set is a human donor with non-small cell lung cancer who had stable disease on radiotherapy plus ipilimumab.

The chain links TRBV7-2 to TRBJ2-7; maybe TRBD1 (6 bases). The CDR3 is 13 amino acids. CDR1 is SGHTA and CDR2 is FQGNSA in the germline V gene. V lost 5 bases and J 6 bases, leaving 14 bases between the germline ends. CDR3 loop: CASSLGARAEQYF. The CDR3 DNA is TGTGCCAGCAGCCTGGGGGCTAGGGCCGAGCAGTACTTC.

In its sample, this clone was seen once. The gene calls are TRBV19 and TRBJ2-5, with D possibly being TRBD2 (5 bases). The J call could be wrong; TRBJ2-7 is a better fit for the DNA end. The germline V gene has CDR1 LNHDA and CDR2 SQIVND (reference sequence). The CDR3 is 15 amino acids. Written as DNA, the CDR3 is TGTGCCAGTAGTATATCGGCTAGCCCCTCGCACGAGCAGTACTTC. This translates into CASSISASPSHEQYF.

This clone was observed a few times. The chain is built from TRBV19 and TRBJ2-3; tentatively, D is TRBD2 (6 bases). Looked up from germline, CDR1 is LNHDA and CDR2 is SQIVND (reference sequence). Trimming cost V 6 bases and J 1 base, with 11 bases left between them. The length of the CDR3 is 14 residues. CDR3: CASRSSGGTDTQYF. In DNA form, the CDR3 reads TGTGCCAGTAGGAGCTCGGGGGGCACAGATACGCAGTATTTT.

This chain links TRBV10-3 with TRBJ2-2; possible D gene TRBD1, 5 bases. Per germline, CDR1 ENHRY and CDR2 SYGVKD. Trimming shortened V by 3 bases and J by 4 bases, and 12 bases separated the two germline ends. The CDR3 spans 15 residues. The CDR3 DNA is TGTGCCATCAGTGATAAAGGGGCGCCCACCGGGGAGCTGTTTTTT. Encoded protein: CAISDKGAPTGELFF.

A remark on this clone: One end of the junction is discordant with germline, which a read error may explain. V gene TRBV7-7 combines with J gene TRBJ2-1; 8 positions agree with TRBD2. There are 16 residues in the CDR3. Germline assignment: CDR1 SSHAT and CDR2 FNYEAQ (reference sequence). CDR3 residues: CASSLSGSTRDNEQFF. CDR3 bases: TGTGCTAGCAGCTTAAGCGGGAGTACCCGGGACAATGAGCAGTTCTTC.

This clone was seen only once. The rearrangement links TRBV5-1 to TRBJ2-1, with unresolved D. Looked up from germline, CDR1 is SGHRS and CDR2 is YFSETQ. V gave up 0 bases and J gave up 0 bases, with 7 bases separating them. The CDR3 sequence is 15 residues long. CDR3: CASSLASRSYNEQFF. The CDR3 nucleotides are TGCGCCAGCAGCTTGGCTAGTCGCTCCTACAATGAGCAGTTCTTC.

The V and J genes are TRBV5-4 and TRBJ1-2; maybe TRBD1 (6 bases). Germline CDR1 reads SGHNT; CDR2 reads YYREEE (reference sequence). There are 14 residues in the CDR3. V gave up 4 bases and J gave up 5 bases, with 15 bases separating them. The CDR3 protein is CASSLGRDTYGYTF. CDR3 bases: TGTGCCAGCAGCCTGGGCAGGGACACTTATGGCTACACCTTC.

This clone showed up just once. The rearrangement uses TRBV15 and TRBJ2-5; TRBD2 matches at 12 bases. The V and J ends lost 0 bases and 2 bases, in that order; junction bases with no gene match: 4. Germline CDR1 reads LNHNV; CDR2 reads YYDKDF (reference sequence). There are 17 residues in the CDR3. DNA of the CDR3: TGTGCCACCAGCAGAGATGTTCTAGCGGGAGGGCAAGAGACCCAGTACTTC. Translation gives CATSRDVLAGGQETQYF.

The chain combines TRBV10-3 with TRBJ1-2; D is ambiguous. The germline V and J ends were trimmed by 3 bases and 6 bases, with 11 bases remaining between them. This CDR3 is built from 13 residues. Germline loops: CDR1 ENHRY, CDR2 SYGVKD. CDR3 protein: CAISDGGNHGYTF. The CDR3 nucleotides read TGTGCCATCAGTGACGGCGGGAACCATGGCTACACCTTC.

The J gene is TRBJ2-7, the V gene TRBV11-2; the match to TRBD1 covers 9 bases. The length of the CDR3 is 15 residues. J lost 1 base, V lost 4 bases, and 5 bases had no gene match. From germline, CDR1 is SGHAT and CDR2 FQNNGV. In DNA form, the CDR3 reads TGTGCCAGCAGCTCCGGGACAGGGTTATCCTACGAGCAGTACTTC. It specifies CASSSGTGLSYEQYF.

The chain links TRBV5-1 to TRBJ2-3; D is unclear. CDR3 length: 12 residues. Germline V gene lookup returns CDR1 SGHRS and CDR2 YFSETQ. The V gene lost 2 bases and the J gene lost 1 base, with 2 bases spanning the gap. The CDR3 is CASSFGTDTQYF. For the CDR3, the DNA is TGCGCCAGCAGCTTCGGCACAGATACGCAGTATTTT.

This clone was found once. The J gene is TRBJ1-5, the V gene TRBV30, with a tentative D call TRBD1 (6 bases). The CDR3 loop spans 13 amino acids. The germline V gene encodes CDR1 GTSNPN and CDR2 SVGIG (reference sequence). V was clipped by 2 bases and J by 9 bases, with 14 bases between them. DNA for the CDR3: TGTGCCTGGAGTACAGAGGGGACATGGCCCCAGCATTTT. The encoded protein is CAWSTEGTWPQHF.

V and J are TRBV18 and TRBJ2-1, with 10 bases lining up with TRBD2. The CDR3 contains 17 residues. Trimming took 3 bases from V and 5 from J; bases not matched to a gene: 10. From germline, CDR1 is KGHSH and CDR2 LQKENI. This CDR3 reads CASSPPPGTSDHNEQFF. CDR3 DNA sequence: TGTGCCAGCTCACCCCCCCCCGGGACTAGCGATCACAATGAGCAGTTCTTC.

J is TRBJ2-5 and V is TRBV7-3; D call uncertain. From germline, CDR1 is SGHTA and CDR2 FQGTGA. Trimming shortened V by 2 bases and J by 1 base, and 11 bases separated the two germline ends. The CDR3 is made up of 15 amino acids. The CDR3 sequence is CASSLVSGPQETQYF. The CDR3 bases are TGTGCCAGCAGCTTAGTGTCAGGCCCCCAAGAGACCCAGTACTTC.

This chain joins TRBV9 and TRBJ2-3; D unresolved. The CDR3 covers 15 residues. Germline V CDR1 and CDR2: SGDLS, YYNGEE. The V gene lost 0 bases and the J gene lost 4 bases, with 12 bases spanning the gap. For the CDR3, the DNA is TGTGCCAGCAGCGTAGATCTCCTCCGGGCAGATACGCAGTATTTT. The encoded protein is CASSVDLLRADTQYF.

The chain links TRBV7-2 to TRBJ2-1, with a possible D match to TRBD2 (5 bases). Germline V gene lookup returns CDR1 SGHTA and CDR2 FQGNSA. The CDR3 has 13 residues. Trimming shortened V by 6 bases and J by 7 bases, and 13 bases separated the two germline ends. This CDR3 reads CASRLASRNEQFF. The CDR3 DNA follows: TGTGCCAGCAGGCTAGCCTCAAGAAATGAGCAGTTCTTC. Combining the CDR3 with reference TRBV7-2 and TRBJ2-1 gives the whole variable domain GAGVSQSPSNKVTEKGKDVELRCDPISGHTALYWYRQSLGQGLEFLIYFQGNSAPDKSGLPSDRFSAERTGGSVSTLTIQRTQQEDSAVYLCASRLASRNEQFFGPGTRLTVL.

This clone was counted only a few times. The chain uses TRBV5-6 and TRBJ1-1; TRBD1 agrees at 10 bases. CDR1 and CDR2 from the germline V gene are SGHDT and YYEEEE. The V gene end was trimmed by 0 bases and the J gene end by 5 bases; junction bases not matched to a gene: 1. CDR3 length: 14 amino acids. The CDR3 DNA reads TGTGCCAGCAGCTTGGGGGACAGGGGAACTGAAGCTTTCTTT. This sequence encodes CASSLGDRGTEAFF.

This chain joins TRBV2 and TRBJ2-7; D gene ambiguous. V dropped 5 bases and J dropped 1 base, with 9 bases sitting between them. This CDR3 comprises 13 residues. Germline assignment: CDR1 SNHLY and CDR2 FYNNEI. The CDR3 is CASSRVVSYEQYF. As DNA, the CDR3 is TGTGCCAGCAGTCGGGTGGTTTCCTACGAGCAGTACTTC.

V gene TRBV29-1 combines with J gene TRBJ1-2, with D hard to call. The germline V gene has CDR1 SQVTM and CDR2 ANQGSEA. The CDR3 totals 13 residues. For the CDR3, the DNA is TGCACCGTCTACGCCGATTTTTACTATGGCTACACCTTC. Residues: CTVYADFYYGYTF. Looking up the rest from reference TRBV29-1 and TRBJ1-2 gives the full variable domain: SAVISQKPSRDICQRGTSLTIQCQVDSQVTMMFWYRQQPGQSLTLIATANQGSEATYESGFVIDKFPISRPNLTFSTLTVSNMSPEDSSIYLCTVYADFYYGYTFGSGTRLTVV.